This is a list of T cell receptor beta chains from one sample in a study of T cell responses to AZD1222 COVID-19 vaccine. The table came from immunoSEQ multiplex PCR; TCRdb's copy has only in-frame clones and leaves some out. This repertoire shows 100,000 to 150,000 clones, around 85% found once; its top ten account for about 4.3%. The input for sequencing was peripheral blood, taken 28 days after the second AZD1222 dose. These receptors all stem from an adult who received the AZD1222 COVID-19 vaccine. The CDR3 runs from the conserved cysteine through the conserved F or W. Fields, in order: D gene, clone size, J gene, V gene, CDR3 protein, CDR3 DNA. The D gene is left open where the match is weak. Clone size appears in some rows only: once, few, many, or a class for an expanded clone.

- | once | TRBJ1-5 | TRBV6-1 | CASSEAVGSGADQPQHF | TGTGCCAGCAGTGAAGCTGTGGGGTCAGGAGCGGATCAGCCCCAGCATTTT
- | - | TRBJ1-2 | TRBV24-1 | CATSDWGMNYGYTF | TGTGCCACCAGTGATTGGGGGATGAACTATGGCTACACCTTC
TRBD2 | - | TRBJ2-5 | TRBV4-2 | CASSQDLNSGGYWTQYF | TGTGCCAGCAGCCAAGATCTGAATAGCGGGGGCTATTGGACCCAGTACTTC
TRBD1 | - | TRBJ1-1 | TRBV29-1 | CSATGSTEAFF | TGCAGCGCGACAGGGTCCACTGAAGCTTTCTTT
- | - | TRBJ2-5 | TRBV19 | CASSRAPQETQYF | TGTGCCAGTAGCCGGGCCCCCCAAGAGACCCAGTACTTC
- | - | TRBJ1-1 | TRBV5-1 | CASTKDGSNTEAFF | TGCGCCAGCACCAAGGACGGCTCGAACACTGAAGCTTTCTTT
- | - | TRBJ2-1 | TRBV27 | CASSRQGTYNEQFF | TGTGCCAGCAGTCGGCAGGGTACATACAATGAGCAGTTCTTC
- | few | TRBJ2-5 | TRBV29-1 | CSVEETQYF | TGCAGCGTTGAAGAGACCCAGTACTTC
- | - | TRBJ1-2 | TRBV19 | CASTSEGQIYGYTF | TGTGCCAGTACCTCCGAGGGGCAAATCTATGGCTACACCTTC
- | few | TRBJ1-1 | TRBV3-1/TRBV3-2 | CAAGNTNTEAFF | TGTGCGGCGGGCAACACAAACACTGAAGCTTTCTTT
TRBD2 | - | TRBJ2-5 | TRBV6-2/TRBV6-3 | CASSQPGLGLEETQYF | TGTGCCAGCAGCCAGCCGGGACTAGGATTGGAAGAGACCCAGTACTTC
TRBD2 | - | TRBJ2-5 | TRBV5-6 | CASTLGLEIKQETQYF | TGTGCCAGCACCCTCGGACTAGAAATAAAACAAGAGACCCAGTACTTC
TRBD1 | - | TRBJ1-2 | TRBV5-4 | CASSRGAGGNYGYTF | TGTGCCAGCAGCAGAGGCGCAGGGGGGAACTATGGCTACACCTTC
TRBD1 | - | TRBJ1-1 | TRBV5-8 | CASSSGTGKPMNTEAFF | TGTGCCAGCAGCTCCGGGACAGGGAAGCCCATGAACACTGAAGCTTTTTTT
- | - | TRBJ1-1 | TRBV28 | CASTSANTEAFF | TGTGCCAGCACCAGCGCGAACACTGAAGCTTTCTTT
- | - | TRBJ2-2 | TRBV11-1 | CASSMTGDFTGELFF | TGTGCCAGCAGCATGACAGGAGACTTCACCGGGGAGCTGTTTTTT
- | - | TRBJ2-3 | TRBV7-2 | CASSLEVQDTQYF | TGTGCCAGCAGCTTAGAGGTACAGGATACGCAGTATTTT
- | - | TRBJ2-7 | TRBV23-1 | CASSQGVSYEQYF | TGCGCCAGCAGTCAAGGTGTTTCCTACGAGCAGTACTTC
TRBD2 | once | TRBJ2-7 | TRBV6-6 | CASSYLAGSYEQYF | TGTGCCAGCAGTTACCTAGCGGGTTCCTACGAGCAGTACTTC
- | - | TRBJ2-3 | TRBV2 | CASQASPDGTQYF | TGTGCCAGCCAAGCTTCCCCGGATGGTACGCAGTATTTT
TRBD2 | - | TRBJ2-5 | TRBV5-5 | CASSLRLAGARQETQYF | TGTGCCAGCAGCTTGCGGCTAGCGGGGGCCAGACAAGAGACCCAGTACTTC
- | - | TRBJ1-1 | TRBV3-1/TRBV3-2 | CASSQKGLNTEAFF | TGTGCCAGCAGCCAGAAGGGACTAAACACTGAAGCTTTCTTT
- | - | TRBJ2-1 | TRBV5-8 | CASSLGKYSYNEQFF | TGTGCCAGCAGCTTAGGGAAATACTCCTACAATGAGCAGTTCTTC
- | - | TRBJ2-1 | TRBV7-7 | CASSHTDSSYNEQFF | TGTGCCAGCAGCCATACTGACAGTTCATACAATGAGCAGTTCTTC
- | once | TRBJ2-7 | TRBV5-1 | CASSLEGQHHEQYF | TGCGCCAGCAGCTTGGAGGGGCAGCACCACGAGCAGTACTTC
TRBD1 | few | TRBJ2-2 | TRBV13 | CASSLVGTGWNNLKVNTGELFF | TGTGCCAGCAGCTTAGTGGGGACAGGATGGAACAACCTCAAAGTGAACACCGGGGAGCTGTTTTTT
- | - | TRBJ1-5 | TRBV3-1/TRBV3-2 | CASSGTLSNQPQHF | TGTGCCAGTAGCGGGACACTAAGCAATCAGCCCCAGCATTTT
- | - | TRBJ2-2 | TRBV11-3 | CASSLVNTGELFF | TGTGCCAGCAGCCTCGTGAACACCGGGGAGCTGTTTTTT
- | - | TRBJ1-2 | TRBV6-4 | CASSAGRGGYGYTF | TGTGCCAGCAGTGCCGGCAGGGGAGGATATGGCTACACCTTC
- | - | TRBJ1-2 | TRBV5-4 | CASSLEGGFYGYTF | TGTGCCAGCAGCTTGGAAGGGGGTTTTTATGGCTACACCTTC
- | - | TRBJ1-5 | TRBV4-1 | CASRPPGAKQPQHF | TGCGCCAGCAGACCACCCGGGGCGAAGCAGCCCCAGCATTTT
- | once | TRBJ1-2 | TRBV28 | CASSLLVQNYGYTF | TGTGCCAGCAGTTTATTGGTACAGAACTATGGCTACACCTTC
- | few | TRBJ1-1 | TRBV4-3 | CASSQLGRTDEAFF | TGCGCCAGCAGCCAGTTGGGACGGACCGATGAAGCTTTCTTT
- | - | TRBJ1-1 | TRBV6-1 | CASSERAKLTRDTEAFF | TGTGCCAGCAGTGAACGCGCGAAATTAACCCGAGACACTGAAGCTTTCTTT
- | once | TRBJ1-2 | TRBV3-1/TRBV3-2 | CASSQGSGYGYTF | TGTGCCAGCAGCCAAGGTTCCGGATATGGCTACACCTTC
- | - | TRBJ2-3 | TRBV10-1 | CASSEAGTDTQYF | TGCGCCAGCAGTGAAGCCGGCACAGATACGCAGTATTTT
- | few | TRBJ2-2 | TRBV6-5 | CASNLDRSNTGELFF | TGTGCCAGCAACCTAGACAGATCGAACACCGGGGAGCTGTTTTTT
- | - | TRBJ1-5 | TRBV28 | CASSPPDVNQPQHF | TGTGCCAGCAGCCCCCCGGACGTCAATCAGCCCCAGCATTTT
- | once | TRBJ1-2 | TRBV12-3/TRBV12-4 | CASSLAGSGYTF | TGTGCCAGCAGTTTAGCGGGATCTGGCTACACCTTC
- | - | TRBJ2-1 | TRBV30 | CAWSRRDPSYNEQFF | TGTGCCTGGAGTAGGAGGGACCCCTCCTACAATGAGCAGTTCTTC
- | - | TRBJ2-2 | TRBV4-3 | CASSQLGIAGELFF | TGCGCCAGCAGCCAATTGGGAATCGCCGGGGAGCTGTTTTTT
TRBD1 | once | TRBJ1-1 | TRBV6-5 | CASSLTGDTEAFF | TGTGCCAGCAGTTTGACAGGGGACACTGAAGCTTTCTTT
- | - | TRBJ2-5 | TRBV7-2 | CASSFRGTSETQYF | TGTGCCAGCAGCTTCCGCGGGACCTCCGAGACCCAGTACTTC
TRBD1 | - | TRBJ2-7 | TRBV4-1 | CASSQVLNSPTGGSYEQYF | TGCGCCAGCAGCCAAGTTTTAAATTCCCCGACAGGGGGCTCCTACGAGCAGTACTTC
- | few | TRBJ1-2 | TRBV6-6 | CASSYSMGFNYGYTF | TGTGCCAGCAGTTACTCTATGGGTTTCAACTATGGCTACACCTTC
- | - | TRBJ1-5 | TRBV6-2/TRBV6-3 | CASSLLRDSNQPQHF | TGTGCCAGCAGTCTGCTCCGGGACAGCAATCAGCCCCAGCATTTT
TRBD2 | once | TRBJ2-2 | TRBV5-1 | CAASGLAGSGELFF | TGCGCCGCATCCGGACTAGCGGGGTCCGGGGAGCTGTTTTTT
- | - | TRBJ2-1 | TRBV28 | CARFRGLNEQFF | TGTGCCAGGTTCCGGGGCCTGAATGAGCAGTTCTTC
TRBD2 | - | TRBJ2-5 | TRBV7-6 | CASSPIPSTSGGARETQYF | TGTGCCAGCAGCCCGATTCCATCGACTAGCGGGGGGGCCCGGGAGACCCAGTACTTC
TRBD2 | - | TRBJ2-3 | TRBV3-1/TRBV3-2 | CASSQDLGLAGGQGDTDTQYF | TGTGCCAGCAGCCAAGATCTTGGGCTAGCGGGGGGGCAGGGTGACACAGATACGCAGTATTTT
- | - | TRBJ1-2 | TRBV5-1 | CASSPYTENYGYTF | TGCGCCAGCTCTCCCTACACGGAAAACTATGGCTACACCTTC
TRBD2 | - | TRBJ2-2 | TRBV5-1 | CASSLVRTSGSNTGELFF | TGCGCCAGCAGCTTGGTGAGGACTAGCGGATCGAACACCGGGGAGCTGTTTTTT
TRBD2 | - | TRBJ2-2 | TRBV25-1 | CASSEYLTSGNTGELFF | TGTGCCAGCAGTGAATACCTGACTAGCGGGAACACCGGGGAGCTGTTTTTT